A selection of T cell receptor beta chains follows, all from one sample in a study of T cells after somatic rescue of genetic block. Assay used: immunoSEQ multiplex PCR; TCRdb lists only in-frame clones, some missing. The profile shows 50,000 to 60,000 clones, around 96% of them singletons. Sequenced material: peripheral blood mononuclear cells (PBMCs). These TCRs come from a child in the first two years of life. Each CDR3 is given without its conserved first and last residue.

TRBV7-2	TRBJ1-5	ASSLAWNQPQH
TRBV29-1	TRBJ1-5	SVGASNQPQH
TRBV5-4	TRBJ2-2	ASSLGILAGNTGELF
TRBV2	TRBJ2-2	ASILGLAGRGTGELF
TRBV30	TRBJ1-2	AWSPNRGRSGYT
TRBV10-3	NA	AISESMGAEQY
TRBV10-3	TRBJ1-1	AISESSLRLNTEAF
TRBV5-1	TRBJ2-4	ASSSQLAGAKNIQY
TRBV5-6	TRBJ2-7	ASSFGYEQY
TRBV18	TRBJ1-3	ASSPGLFSGNTIY
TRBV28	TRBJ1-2	ASRWGGRNGYT
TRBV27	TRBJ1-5	ASSFGEAQPQH
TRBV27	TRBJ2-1	ASSLRASGTYNEQF
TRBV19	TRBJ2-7	ASSSKGFSSYEQY
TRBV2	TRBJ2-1	ASSGGTGQF
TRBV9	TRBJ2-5	ASSVGSRLTGTQY
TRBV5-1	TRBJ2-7	ASSWGPRDGEQY
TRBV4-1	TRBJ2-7	ASSPSYEQY
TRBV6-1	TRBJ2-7	ASRTTGDYEQY
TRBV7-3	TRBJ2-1	ASSLTGGEQF
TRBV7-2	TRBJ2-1	ASSLRQATYNEQF
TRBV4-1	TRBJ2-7	ASSLQGYEQY
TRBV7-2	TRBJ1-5	ASSFQGGRGNQPQH
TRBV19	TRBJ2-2	ASSIAAGGTGELF
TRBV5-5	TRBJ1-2	ASSARTGDYGYT
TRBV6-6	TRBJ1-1	ASTGTNDEAF
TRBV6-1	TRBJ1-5	ASSVTGSNQPQH
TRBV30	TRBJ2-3	AWSPGLSTDTQY
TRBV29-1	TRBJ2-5	SVAGLAGKETQY
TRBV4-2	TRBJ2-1	ASSQGGVPTYNEQF
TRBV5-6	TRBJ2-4	ASSLFWQGEYIQY
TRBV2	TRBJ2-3	ASSEGLFTDTQY